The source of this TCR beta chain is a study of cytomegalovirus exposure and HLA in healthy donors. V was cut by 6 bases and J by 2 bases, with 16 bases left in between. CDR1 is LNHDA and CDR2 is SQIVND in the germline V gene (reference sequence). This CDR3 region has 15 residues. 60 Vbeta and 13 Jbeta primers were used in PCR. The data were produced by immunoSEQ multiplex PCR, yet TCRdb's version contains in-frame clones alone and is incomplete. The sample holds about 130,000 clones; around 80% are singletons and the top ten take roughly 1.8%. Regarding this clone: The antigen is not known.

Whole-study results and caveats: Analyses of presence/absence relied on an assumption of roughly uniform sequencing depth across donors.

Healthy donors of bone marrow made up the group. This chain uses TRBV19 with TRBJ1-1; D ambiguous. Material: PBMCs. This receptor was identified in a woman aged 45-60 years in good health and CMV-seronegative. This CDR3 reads CASRSTRPYNTEAFF. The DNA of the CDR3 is TGTGCCAGTAGATCGACTAGGCCTTATAACACTGAAGCTTTCTTT.